This TCR beta chain comes out of a study of blood T cells in healthy people across ages. The authors ran a second PCR of about 6 to 11 cycles using a sample-barcoded 5' primer and a J-beta primer mix. TCRdb independently ran MiXCR on the 5' RACE reads; one entry per CDR3 protein. The data contain about 970,000 distinct CDR3 sequences, approximately 50% of them seen just once; the ten biggest clones take up about 20%. The sample, around 9.9 milliliters of peripheral blood, was drawn from each donor. The CDR3 is 14 amino acids. Germline values: CDR1 LGHDT, CDR2 YNNKEL (reference sequence). The sequencing sample was made of blood. V usage is TRBV3-1 and J usage is TRBJ2-5; the D gene is possibly TRBD1 (6 bases). The J call may be incorrect, as the DNA end agrees better with TRBJ2-7. This TCR was sampled from a woman in her fifties or sixties in good health. CDR3 bases: TGTGCCACGCAATCCGGGCTACACAGGGACGAGCAGTACTTC. This codes for CATQSGLHRDEQYF.